This T cell receptor beta chain was identified during a study of cytomegalovirus exposure and HLA in healthy donors. Study-wide findings and caveats: The availability of immune exposure information extended only to CMV serostatus. A cluster of highly shared sequence variants was likely a sequencing artifact.

The CDR3 length is 14 residues. Germline values: CDR1 SGHDN, CDR2 FVKESK. Trimming removed 2 bases from V and 5 bases from J; junction bases left unmatched: 2. PCR used 60 Vbeta primers and 13 Jbeta primers. Generated by immunoSEQ multiplex PCR, the TCRdb table keeps only in-frame clones and is missing some. The sample has 150,000 to 200,000 clones; 60% to 80% are singletons. Concerning this clone itself: Its antigen is not identified.

V gene TRBV14 combines with J gene TRBJ2-2; TRBD1 aligns across 7 bases. The specimen was PBMCs. The clonotype comes from a man in his forties in good health and CMV-seronegative. The CDR3, as DNA: TGTGCCAGCAGCCAACTCAGGGGGACCGGGGAGCTGTTTTTT. Translating gives CASSQLRGTGELFF. The whole variable domain, remainder taken from reference TRBV14 and TRBJ2-2, is EAGVTQFPSHSVIEKGQTVTLRCDPISGHDNLYWYRRVMGKEIKFLLHFVKESKQDESGMPNNRFLAERTGGTYSTLKVQPAELEDSGVYFCASSQLRGTGELFFGEGSRLTVL.